Described below is a single T cell receptor (beta chain) sequence and its context. The data were obtained in a study of T cell changes during pregnancy in multiple sclerosis. With 1 base clipped from V and 4 bases from J, the junction kept 4 bases outside the gene matches. The CDR3 spans 15 residues. Per germline, CDR1 SGHDN and CDR2 FVKESK. Sequenced by immunoSEQ multiplex PCR; TCRdb stores in-frame clones only, minus some. The sample consists of roughly 38,000 clones, about nine tenths of them appearing once. This chain links TRBV14 with TRBJ2-1, with TRBD2 identical over 7 bases. This receptor was obtained from a female donor with multiple sclerosis, enrolled in a pregnancy study. Sample: CD8+ T cells from peripheral blood mononuclear cells, taken in the first trimester of pregnancy. In DNA, the CDR3 is TGTGCCAGCAGCCAAGGGACTAGGGGATACAATGAGCAGTTCTTC. Amino acids: CASSQGTRGYNEQFF.